The 32 T cell receptor beta chains presented below share a single source sample, sequenced in a study of read filtering for tumor transcriptome and immune sequencing. This library used approximately 390 ng RNA and molecular barcoded adaptors spanning alpha/delta and beta/gamma chains. TCRdb used MiXCR to reprocess the reads, holding one entry per CDR3 protein. The table has about 58,000 distinct CDR3 sequences, 10% to 15% seen once. Sequencing input: a population of CD138-negative cells sorted from bone marrow. The receptors come from a donor at least 40 years old with multiple myeloma.

On this clonotype itself: This may be a read error, as it is one base from a much larger clone. V gene TRBV24-1 combines with J gene TRBJ2-1, with D unclear. The germline CDR1 and CDR2 sequences are KGHDR and SFDVKD. The CDR3 consists of 15 residues. The CDR3 DNA reads as TGTGCCACCAGTGAGACGATTACTCCCTACAATGGGCAGTTCTTC. The encoded protein is CATSETITPYNGQFF.

There are many counts of this clonotype. The rearrangement joins TRBV5-5 to TRBJ2-1, with 8 nucleotides matching TRBD1. This CDR3 comprises 15 residues. CDR1 is SGHKS, CDR2 YYEKEE, per germline (reference sequence). Trimming took 7 bases from V and 0 from J; bases not matched to a gene: 6. The CDR3 here is CASSGGLGSYNEQFF. The CDR3 DNA sequence: TGTGCCAGCTCAGGGGGCTTAGGCTCCTACAATGAGCAGTTCTTC.

Many counts were recorded for this clonotype. The chain uses TRBV20-1 and TRBJ1-4; D is undetermined. Trimming removed 7 bases from V and 3 bases from J, with 15 bases in between. From germline, CDR1 is DFQATT and CDR2 SNEGSKA (reference sequence). The CDR3 consists of 14 residues. This chain's CDR3 is CSVPSPAANEKLFF. The CDR3, as DNA: TGCAGTGTCCCATCTCCGGCGGCTAATGAAAAACTGTTTTTT.

This clonotype was detected a few times. V usage is TRBV9 and J usage is TRBJ2-7; 9 bases are a match to TRBD1. V shed 4 bases and J 4 bases; nucleotides not matched to a gene: 15. The CDR3 has 17 residues. Germline CDR1 and CDR2: SGDLS and YYNGEE. For the CDR3, the DNA is TGTGCCAGCAGCCCGAACGATGGACAGGGGAGGCAGTACGAGCAGTACTTC. This translates into CASSPNDGQGRQYEQYF.

At least ten counts were recorded for this clonotype. The chain is built from TRBV5-1 and TRBJ1-1, with D unclear. Trimming took 0 bases from V and 1 from J, leaving 7 bases between them. The CDR3 is 14 residues long. Germline V gene lookup returns CDR1 SGHRS and CDR2 YFSETQ. The CDR3 spells CASSLAAQNTEAFF. The CDR3 coding sequence is TGCGCCAGCAGCTTGGCCGCACAGAACACTGAAGCTTTCTTT.

This clonotype was seen repeatedly, ten times or more. The chain joins TRBV21-1 to TRBJ1-2; no DNA check was done on the table's D call, TRBD1. TRBV21-1 is a listed pseudogene. The CDR3 consists of 17 residues. The CDR3 coding sequence is TGTGCCAGCAGGAACCGGGACAGGGAGGGGATACTATACGGCTACACCTTC. Its translation is CASRNRDREGILYGYTF.

In its sample, this clonotype was seen many times. This chain links TRBV5-1 with TRBJ2-7, with 10 nucleotides matching TRBD1. V trimming: 4 bases; J trimming: 3 bases; junction bases outside the gene matches: 7. CDR3 length: 15 amino acids. Germline lookup yields CDR1 SGHRS and CDR2 YFSETQ. The CDR3, as DNA: TGCGCCAGCAGCCGAGATGGGACAGGGGACTACGAGCAGTACTTC. It specifies CASSRDGTGDYEQYF.

This clonotype has just a few counts. A read error may explain this, as a much larger clone is one base away. The chain employs TRBV6-6 and TRBJ2-7; D ambiguous. Germline CDR1 is MNHNY and CDR2 is SVGAGI (reference sequence). V lost 2 bases and J lost 4, with 6 bases in between. The CDR3 runs to 12 residues. The CDR3 DNA is TGTGCCAGCAGTTACGAGAGTTACGAGCAGTACTTC. It is translated as CASSYESYEQYF.

This clonotype is a singleton in its sample. The conserved phenylalanine or tryptophan normally closing the CDR3 is absent here, so this likely arose from a read error. The chain has TRBV12-3 or TRBV12-4 and TRBJ1-1; maybe TRBD1 (5 bases). The CDR3 totals 13 residues. Trimming took 0 bases from V and 11 from J, leaving 13 bases between them. The CDR3 DNA sequence: TGTGCCAGCAGTTTAGCGCTCTCGCACAGGGCTTTCTCT. Translating gives CASSLALSHRAFS.

This clonotype was found many times. The rearrangement uses TRBV6-2 or TRBV6-3 and TRBJ1-5; D is possibly TRBD1 (5 bases). V dropped 5 bases and J dropped 9 bases, with 17 bases sitting between them. CDR1 is MNHEY, CDR2 SVGEGT, per germline. This CDR3 region has 14 residues. The CDR3 DNA reads as TGTGCCAGCAGTGACCCCTCAGGGCCTGGGCCCCAGCATTTT. Translating it yields CASSDPSGPGPQHF.

This clonotype was seen ten or more times. This chain uses TRBV5-6 with TRBJ1-1; 7 positions agree with TRBD1. Germline trimming cut 4 bases from V and 11 bases from J; bases unmatched to any gene: 11. Per germline, CDR1 SGHDT and CDR2 YYEEEE. The CDR3 runs to 13 residues. CDR3 bases: TGTGCCAGCAGCCCCAGACAGGGAGGAAGGGCTTTCTTT. This translates into CASSPRQGGRAFF.

Ten or more counts support this clonotype. As DNA, the CDR3 is TGTGCCTGGAGCCCTTCCTCCAAGGACAGAGAGACCCAGTACTTC. Its translation: CAWSPSSKDRETQYF. The chain couples TRBV30 to TRBJ2-5, with a possible D match to TRBD1 (6 bases). The CDR3 length is 15 residues. The germline V gene encodes CDR1 GTSNPN and CDR2 SVGIG (reference sequence). Trimming removed 3 bases at V and 4 bases at J, with 18 bases between.

Of note for this clonotype: Its ends do not fully match the called genes, so a read error is possible. The chain links TRBV20-1 to TRBJ2-1, with a tentative D call TRBD2 (5 bases). CDR1 DFQATT and CDR2 SNEGSKA come from the germline V gene (reference sequence). The CDR3 sequence is 14 residues long. Here the CDR3 reads CGAILDPGNNEQFF. The CDR3 bases are TGCGGTGCTATACTAGACCCCGGAAACAATGAGCAGTTCTTC.

This clonotype was seen repeatedly, ten times or more. The chain joins TRBV18 to TRBJ1-5, with 11 bases that match TRBD1. With 6 bases clipped from V and 5 bases from J, the junction kept 6 bases outside the gene matches. The CDR3 has 15 residues. Per the germline V gene, CDR1 is KGHSH and CDR2 is LQKENI. CDR3 DNA: TGTGCCAGCTCGTCTGGGACAGGGGGGGATCAGCCCCAGCATTTT. Residues: CASSSGTGGDQPQHF.

There are many counts of this clonotype. This chain uses TRBV19 with TRBJ2-6; maybe TRBD1 (5 bases). The V gene lost 5 bases and the J gene lost 0 bases, with 11 bases spanning the gap. The CDR3 has 16 residues. Germline assignment: CDR1 LNHDA and CDR2 SQIVND (reference sequence). In nucleotides, the CDR3 is TGTGCCAGTAGTTCTGGGGCCCTCTCTGGGGCCAACGTCCTGACTTTC. Residues: CASSSGALSGANVLTF.

This rearrangement joins TRBV6-5 to TRBJ2-4; the match to TRBD2 covers 8 bases. Germline CDR1 and CDR2: MNHEY and SVGAGI. CDR3 size: 14 residues. Unmatched junction bases numbered 8, after V lost 5 bases and J lost 8 bases. In nucleotides, the CDR3 is TGTGCCAGCAGTCCGGGACTAGGAAGGCACATTCAGTACTTC. It codes for CASSPGLGRHIQYF.

This clonotype was detected many times. CDR3 amino acids: CASSQEGTSGTGFSYEQYF. The CDR3, as DNA: TGTGCCAGCAGCCAGGAAGGGACTAGCGGGACCGGTTTCTCCTACGAGCAGTACTTC. This chain uses TRBV4-2 with TRBJ2-7; TRBD2 matches at 13 bases. CDR3 length: 19 residues. V lost 3 bases and J lost 0; bases outside the gene matches: 11. Germline V gives CDR1 LGHNA, CDR2 YNFKEQ.

On this clonotype itself: This may be a read error, as it is one base from a much larger clone. The J gene is TRBJ2-2, the V gene TRBV19, with 8 nucleotides matching TRBD1. Looked up from germline, CDR1 is LNHDA and CDR2 is SQIVND (reference sequence). The trim removed 1 base at V and 1 base at J, leaving 2 bases unmatched. The CDR3 length is 16 residues. CDR3 sequence reads: CASSIARGLNTGELFF. The CDR3 DNA reads TGTGCCAGTAGTATAGCCAGGGGGCTGAACACCGGGGAGCTGTTTTTT.

As regards this clonotype: A clone one base away is much larger, so this may be a read error. The chain recombines TRBV7-9 with TRBJ2-3; 9 bases map to TRBD1. CDR1 and CDR2 from the germline V gene are SEHNR and FQNEAQ (reference sequence). Losses at the gene ends were 5 bases for V and 2 bases for J; bases not matched to a gene: 8. The CDR3 sequence is 16 residues long. The CDR3 protein is CASSPNRGLSTDTQYF. CDR3 nucleotide sequence: TGTGCCAGCAGCCCCAACAGGGGGCTCTCCACAGATACGCAGTATTTT.

Worth noting for this clonotype: The junction and the germline gene differ at one end; a read error may be behind it. This chain connects TRBV7-2 to TRBJ1-1, with D uncertain. The germline V gene encodes CDR1 SGHTA and CDR2 FQGNSA. CDR3 length equals 13 residues. CDR3 protein: CASSPRPRAEAFF. CDR3 DNA: TGCGCCAGCAGCCCCCGCCCGAGAGCTGAAGCTTTCTTT.

Concerning this clonotype: A junction boundary mismatches the germline segment, possibly from a read error. The chain carries TRBV11-2 and TRBJ2-1, with D tentatively TRBD2 (7 bases). Germline CDR1 reads SGHAT; CDR2 reads FQNNGV. The CDR3 contains 14 residues. For the CDR3, the DNA is TGTGCCGGCAGCATGGCCCGGGGGGACAACGAGCAGTTCTTC. Encoded protein: CAGSMARGDNEQFF.

This clonotype was seen at least ten times. The chain has TRBV3-1 and TRBJ1-6; D is possibly TRBD1 (5 bases). Trimming removed 1 base at V and 9 bases at J, with 13 bases between. The CDR3 has 15 amino acids. Germline V CDR1 and CDR2: LGHDT, YNNKEL (reference sequence). CDR3 residues: CASSQVGGDSSPLHF. The CDR3, as DNA: TGTGCCAGCAGCCAAGTTGGTGGGGACTCTTCACCCCTCCACTTT.

The chain links TRBV18 to TRBJ1-1; a weak D match, TRBD1 (6 bases). The length of the CDR3 is 17 residues. Trimming shortened V by 2 bases and J by 0 bases, and 16 bases separated the two germline ends. Germline V CDR1 and CDR2: KGHSH, LQKENI. Here the CDR3 DNA reads TGTGCCAGCTCACCATCGATCGACAGGTCCATGAACACTGAAGCTTTCTTT. Encoded protein: CASSPSIDRSMNTEAFF.

V usage is TRBV5-1 and J usage is TRBJ2-7; possible D gene TRBD1, 5 bases. Germline values: CDR1 SGHRS, CDR2 YFSETQ. V lost 0 bases and J lost 2, with 9 bases in between. CDR3 length equals 14 residues. The CDR3 protein is CASSLATGTYEQYF. In DNA form, the CDR3 reads TGCGCCAGCAGCTTGGCCACAGGTACCTACGAGCAGTACTTC.

A note on this clonotype: One end of the junction does not line up with germline, which may come from a read error. The chain combines TRBV29-1 with TRBJ2-2; TRBD1 is a possible D gene (6 bases). The CDR3 contains 14 residues. Per the germline V gene, CDR1 is SQVTM and CDR2 is ANQGSEA. CDR3 sequence (DNA): TGCAGCGTTGGGCACAGGGCGGGCACCGGGGAACTGTTTTTT. This sequence encodes CSVGHRAGTGELFF.

A remark on this clonotype: A much larger clone is a single base away; this may be a read error. It is likely a read error, because the conserved phenylalanine at the end of the CDR3 is missing. The V and J genes are TRBV6-6 and TRBJ1-5; the match to TRBD1 covers 7 bases. CDR3 size: 16 residues. The trim removed 7 bases at V and 0 bases at J, leaving 9 bases unmatched. The germline V gene has CDR1 MNHNY and CDR2 SVGAGI (reference sequence). Here the CDR3 reads CASNPQGVDSNQPQHS. The CDR3 DNA sequence: TGTGCCAGCAATCCTCAGGGGGTAGATAGCAATCAGCCCCAGCATTCT.

With regard to this clonotype: A read error may be the cause here, since a much bigger clone is one base away. This chain links TRBV4-1 with TRBJ2-4, with D perhaps being TRBD1 or TRBD2 (5 bases each). The CDR3 totals 18 residues. In germline, CDR1 is MGHRA, CDR2 YSYEKL. CDR3 coding DNA: TGCGCCAGCAGCCAAGAGACATTTGTGGGGCTAGCCAAAAGCATTCAGTACTTC. It translates to CASSQETFVGLAKSIQYF.

On this clonotype itself: A much larger clone is a single base away; this may be a read error. The V and J genes are TRBV29-1 and TRBJ2-5; no clear D. CDR1 and CDR2 from the germline V gene are SQVTM and ANQGSEA. There are 14 residues in the CDR3. In DNA, the CDR3 is TGCGGCGTTCGGTATAACAGCCTCCAAGAGACCCAGTACTTC. Protein sequence: CGVRYNSLQETQYF.

This clonotype came up many times. The chain has TRBV5-1 and TRBJ2-7; weak D call: TRBD2 (7 bases). Germline V gene sequence: CDR1 SGHRS, CDR2 YFSETQ. This CDR3 has 15 amino acids. V was pared by 4 bases and J by 3 bases, with 17 bases between. The CDR3 bases are TGCGCCAGCAGCCCAGGAGGGGGGGGTGTCTACGAGCAGTACTTC. Translation gives CASSPGGGGVYEQYF.

The table lists this clonotype with many counts. The V and J genes are TRBV9 and TRBJ1-6; D unclear. Trimming stripped 0 bases from V and 7 bases from J, with 5 bases between. Germline lookup yields CDR1 SGDLS and CDR2 YYNGEE. The CDR3 is 13 residues long. The CDR3 bases are TGTGCCAGCAGCGTAGGTTCGAATTCACCCCTCCACTTT. Amino acids: CASSVGSNSPLHF.

In this sample, this clonotype turned up many times. J is TRBJ2-7 and V is TRBV4-1; 7 nucleotides agree with TRBD1. CDR3 size: 16 residues. Germline-derived CDR1 and CDR2 are MGHRA and YSYEKL. Germline trimming cut 4 bases from V and 3 bases from J; bases unmatched to any gene: 12. The CDR3 coding sequence is TGCGCCAGCAGCCTCAACCCCGAGGGGGCCGGCTACGAGCAGTACTTC. Its protein is CASSLNPEGAGYEQYF.

This clonotype appeared many times. The chain has TRBV14 and TRBJ2-4, with 9 bases that match TRBD2. V lost 1 base to trimming and J lost 9 bases; unmatched junction nucleotides: 7. Germline CDR1 reads SGHDN; CDR2 reads FVKESK. The CDR3 extends over 15 amino acids. CDR3 nucleotide sequence: TGTGCCAGCAGCCAAGGGGGTGCGGGGGGGCGCATTCAGTACTTC. Amino acid sequence: CASSQGGAGGRIQYF.